This passage covers 15 T cell receptor beta chains from one sample sequenced in a study of shared clonotypes between healthy human individuals. As defined, naive CD8 cells were CD45RO-negative and positively selected for CCR7, with terminally differentiated effector memory CD45RA+ cells excluded. Sequencing used immunoSEQ multiplex PCR; TCRdb keeps in-frame clones, though not all of them. The sample lists millions of clones; about 93% were seen once. Source material: naive CD8+ T cells from PBMCs. Receptors were obtained from a man between 18 and 35 years old in good health. Some clones in this sample may be carry-over from other donors' samples.

The V gene is TRBV7-8, the J gene TRBJ2-1; 10 positions match TRBD2. The CDR3 runs 13 residues. V gave up 8 bases and J gave up 4 bases; unmatched junction bases: 2. The germline V gene has CDR1 SGHVS and CDR2 FQNEAQ. CDR3 nucleotide sequence: TGTGCCAGCCGGACTAGCGGATACAATGAGCAGTTCTTC. It translates to CASRTSGYNEQFF.

The CDR3 loop is CASSLHRGTEAFF. The CDR3 nucleotides are TGTGCCAGCAGTTTACACAGGGGGACTGAAGCTTTCTTT. The chain uses TRBV27 and TRBJ1-1; 8 bases fit TRBD1. Per the germline V gene, CDR1 is MNHEY and CDR2 is SMNVEV (reference sequence). The J segment lost 5 bases and the V segment lost 2 bases, leaving 1 base of the junction unmatched. The CDR3 extends over 13 amino acids.

The CDR3 region is CSALPGQEPYEQYF. The CDR3 DNA follows: TGCAGCGCACTACCGGGACAGGAACCCTACGAGCAGTACTTC. The genes are TRBV29-1 and TRBJ2-7, with 8 bases identical to TRBD1. From germline, CDR1 is SQVTM and CDR2 ANQGSEA. The ends lost 7 bases at V and 2 bases at J; junction bases unmatched: 10. This CDR3 contains 14 residues.

This rearrangement joins TRBV7-6 to TRBJ1-2, with TRBD1 identical over 10 bases. Trimming took 0 bases from V and 3 from J; bases not matched to a gene: 13. From germline, CDR1 is SGHVS and CDR2 FNYEAQ. CDR3 size: 19 residues. The chain's CDR3 is CASSLAIVVGGQGDYGYTF. CDR3 nucleotides: TGTGCCAGCAGCTTAGCGATCGTGGTTGGAGGACAGGGGGACTATGGCTACACCTTC.

The chain has TRBV9 and TRBJ2-3; the match to TRBD1 covers 9 bases. Per germline, CDR1 SGDLS and CDR2 YYNGEE. J was trimmed by 6 bases and V by 0 bases; bases with no gene match: 5. CDR3 length: 15 residues. Here the CDR3 reads CASSVDRTGEDTQYF. CDR3 nucleotides: TGTGCCAGCAGCGTAGATAGGACAGGGGAGGATACGCAGTATTTT.

V is TRBV5-1 and J is TRBJ2-7; no definite D call. The length of the CDR3 is 12 residues. The V gene's germline CDR1 is SGHRS and CDR2 YFSETQ. With 2 bases removed from V and 4 bases from J, the gap between germline ends came to 7 bases. As DNA, the CDR3 is TGCGCCAGCAGCTTCAACTATTACGAGCAGTACTTC. It encodes CASSFNYYEQYF.

With respect to this clone: The sample carries other DNA sequences with the same CDR3. J is TRBJ2-1 and V is TRBV6-6, with D possibly called TRBD1 or TRBD2 (5 bases each). Germline CDR1 reads MNHNY; CDR2 reads SVGAGI (reference sequence). This CDR3 is built from 12 residues. Between the trimmed V and J ends, which lost 2 bases and 6 bases, there was a span of 5 bases. The CDR3 nucleotides read TGTGCCAGCAGTTACGGGGGCAATGAGCAGTTCTTC. Translation: CASSYGGNEQFF.

The rearrangement uses TRBV30 and TRBJ1-1; D unresolved. CDR1 GTSNPN and CDR2 SVGIG come from the germline V gene (reference sequence). V shed 2 bases and J shed 1 base, with 8 bases lying between them. CDR3 size: 13 residues. CDR3 in DNA: TGTGCCTGGAGTATCCTCCCGAACACTGAAGCTTTCTTT. It specifies CAWSILPNTEAFF.

This chain joins TRBV5-4 and TRBJ2-7, with 7 bases fitting TRBD2. The ends lost 2 bases at V and 2 bases at J; junction bases unmatched: 7. This CDR3 has 15 amino acids. The germline gives CDR1 SGHNT, CDR2 YYREEE (reference sequence). The chain's CDR3 is CASSFLADNTYEQYF. CDR3 DNA sequence: TGTGCCAGCAGCTTTCTAGCGGACAATACCTACGAGCAGTACTTC.

The table lists this clone with a few counts. CDR3 residues: CASSAQTEGVYNEQFF. In DNA, the CDR3 is TGTGCCAGCAGTGCTCAGACTGAGGGTGTCTACAATGAGCAGTTCTTC. This chain links TRBV6-6 with TRBJ2-1; tentatively, D is TRBD2 (5 bases). Trimming pared 5 bases from V and 3 bases from J, leaving 17 bases between. Germline V gene lookup returns CDR1 MNHNY and CDR2 SVGAGI (reference sequence). This CDR3 is 16 amino acids long.

This rearrangement joins TRBV7-9 to TRBJ1-5; D is unclear. V lost 4 bases, J lost 2 bases, and 12 bases lay in between. This CDR3 has 15 residues. Germline V gives CDR1 SEHNR, CDR2 FQNEAQ (reference sequence). The CDR3 protein is CASSSEARGNQPQHF. Written as DNA, the CDR3 is TGTGCCAGCAGCTCCGAGGCCCGAGGCAATCAGCCCCAGCATTTT.

The chain has TRBV5-4 and TRBJ1-1; a weak D match, TRBD1 (5 bases). Deletions cut 9 bases from V and 1 base from J, with 16 bases between. Per germline, CDR1 SGHNT and CDR2 YYREEE (reference sequence). CDR3 size: 14 residues. The DNA of the CDR3 is TGTGCCACGACCCTTCGGGGGAAGAACACTGAAGCTTTCTTT. As protein: CATTLRGKNTEAFF.

This rearrangement joins TRBV6-5 to TRBJ2-1; D is unclear. V dropped 0 bases and J dropped 0 bases, with 9 bases sitting between them. CDR1 MNHEY and CDR2 SVGAGI come from the germline V gene. The CDR3 covers 16 residues. CDR3 residues: CASSYSFRHSYNEQFF. As DNA, the CDR3 is TGTGCCAGCAGTTACTCTTTCCGGCACTCCTACAATGAGCAGTTCTTC.

This clone was seen a handful of times. This rearrangement joins TRBV7-9 to TRBJ1-5; D unresolved. Trimming left V 1 base short and J 5 bases short, with 9 bases between. CDR1 is SEHNR and CDR2 is FQNEAQ in the germline V gene (reference sequence). This CDR3 has 14 residues. The CDR3 reads CASSLGLGHQPQHF. In DNA form, the CDR3 reads TGTGCCAGCAGCTTAGGGCTCGGGCATCAGCCCCAGCATTTT.

The rearrangement joins TRBV7-9 to TRBJ2-5; tentatively, D is TRBD1 (6 bases). The J call may be incorrect, as the DNA end agrees better with TRBJ2-7. Germline V CDR1 and CDR2: SEHNR, FQNEAQ (reference sequence). The CDR3 loop spans 11 amino acids. The CDR3 loop reads CAIQGTYEQYF. The CDR3 nucleotides read TGTGCCATACAGGGAACCTACGAGCAGTACTTC.